This T cell receptor (beta chain) emerged from a study of blood T cell repertoires in COVID-19. Methods used by the authors: Amplified reference gene primers provided the basis for estimating nucleated cell counts. The method was immunoSEQ multiplex PCR; TCRdb's version includes in-frame clones alone and lacks a portion of them. D and trimming come from the DNA, and the V and J calls and clone size come from that table. The repertoire holds about 80,000 clones, with about 91% as singletons. Germline trimming cut 5 bases from V and 12 bases from J; bases unmatched to any gene: 13. This CDR3 region has 14 residues. Germline V lookup: CDR1 LNHDA, CDR2 SQIVND (reference sequence).

This chain uses TRBV19 with TRBJ2-1, with TRBD1 matching over 7 bases. The material sequenced was peripheral blood. The source of this sequence is a woman aged 80 or over with acute or convalescent COVID-19. CDR3 nucleotide sequence: TGTGCCAGTAGTCCGCCCCTCGACAGGGCTGTGCAGTTCTTC. Translating it yields CASSPPLDRAVQFF.